This TCR beta chain was documented in a study of T-cell memory formation after mild COVID-19. On the study more broadly: Largely donor-specific sequence clusters came from a couple of donors. Study-level points and caveats: The SARS-CoV-2 specificity of second-wave clones reaching peak at day 37 remained unverified.

Details on this clonotype: What it recognizes is unknown.

A 5'RACE reaction primed in the constant segment made cDNA libraries of TCR alpha and TCR beta, and these carried sample barcodes and UMIs. TCRdb redid the calling of the 5' RACE reads with MiXCR, one entry per CDR3 protein. This table holds 100,000 to 140,000 distinct CDR3 sequences, around 15% found once. The CDR3 runs 14 residues. Germline-derived CDR1 and CDR2 are SGHVS and FQNEAQ. The V gene lost 1 base and the J gene lost 9 bases, with 13 bases spanning the gap. V usage is TRBV7-8 and J usage is TRBJ1-5, with D unclear. The sequencing input was PBMCs or a T cell subset sorted from them (not recorded which). The source is a man in his late teens or twenties who had mild COVID-19 (a few samples of this study predate the infection). Cell type and time point are not known. In DNA, the CDR3 is TGTGCCAGCAGCTTAGTCCCCAACCCGGGGCCCCAGCATTTT. It encodes CASSLVPNPGPQHF.